This T cell receptor (beta chain) derives from a study of T cell changes during pregnancy in multiple sclerosis. The method was immunoSEQ multiplex PCR; TCRdb's version includes in-frame clones alone and lacks a portion of them. There are 90,000 to 120,000 clones in the sample; 92% occur only once, and around 0.8% lies in the top ten. This CDR3 comprises 13 residues. Trimming shortened V by 0 bases and J by 6 bases, and 8 bases separated the two germline ends. Germline CDR1 and CDR2: MNHEY and SVGAGI. J is TRBJ1-1 and V is TRBV6-5, with D hard to call. Sequences were derived from peripheral blood, sampled in the third trimester of pregnancy. The TCR comes from a female donor in good health, enrolled as a control in a pregnancy study. DNA for the CDR3: TGTGCCAGCAGTTACTCCTCCGTAGCTGAAGCTTTCTTT. This codes for CASSYSSVAEAFF.